This TCR beta chain originates from a study of T cell responses to AZD1222 COVID-19 vaccine. Looking at the study overall: It was second doses at about 4 or about 12 weeks that were pooled. General study results and limits: Nearly half of spike-specific TCRs reportedly go after variant regions that carry no mutations. Possibly, clonal diversity was underestimated; donors were largely white British and included more females. Among AZD1222 vaccinees, only six or seven were seropositive at baseline.

With regard to this clone: The target antigen is unknown.

Germline-derived CDR1 and CDR2 are MNHEY and SMNVEV (reference sequence). The CDR3 spans 16 residues. V was clipped by 2 bases and J by 0 bases, with 11 bases between them. Assay: immunoSEQ multiplex PCR; the TCRdb copy retains only in-frame clones and omits some. The sample holds some 190,000 clones, 85% to 90% seen once. The sequence was obtained from an adult in good health. The rearrangement joins TRBV27 to TRBJ1-5, with a tentative D call TRBD1 (5 bases). The specimen was peripheral blood, collected on day 0 of AZD1222 vaccination. The CDR3: CASSLVTGHSNQPQHF. CDR3 coding DNA: TGTGCCAGCAGTTTAGTCACAGGACATAGCAATCAGCCCCAGCATTTT.